The present entry profiles one T cell receptor beta chain with its context. The specificity of this receptor is unknown. Base qualities were left out, and no much larger clone turns up one base away. This entry belongs to a study of EBV T-cell therapy then PD-1 blockade in nasopharyngeal carcinoma (dated by TCRdb to the early 2020s). The Qiagen DNeasy Kit was used to extract genomic DNA from the sorted cells. The immunoSEQ platform was used for deep sequencing of the TCR beta chain. In the source study's methods: The immunoSEQ Analyzer software was used to analyze the repertoire data. This is the immuneACCESS table as TCRdb keeps it, with only in-frame sequences that have V and J called. A part of the clones is gone; compared with another copy, unresolved V genes explain less than half, and the rest is unexplained. V, J and clone size are those of that table, while D and trimming were read from the DNA. The sample table holds 20,000 to 25,000 clones, of which under 90% were seen once. The ten top clones hold approximately 24% of the sample.

V and J are truncated by 3 bases and 2 bases respectively, leaving an intervening sequence of 7 bases. The CDR3 measures 14 amino acids from cysteine to phenylalanine. The DNA shown is the 42-base CDR3, in frame from base 1. CDR1 and CDR2, per the germline V gene, are LGHNA and YSLEER. The treatment or condition label of this sample denotes: AdE1-LMPpoly-expanded autologous EBV-specific T-cell therapy followed by anti-PD-1 nivolumab. The specimen comprised CD8+ T cells from blood, sampled at day -245 from a patient whose treatment included autologous EBV-specific T cells and nivolumab. This receptor was taken from a man in his forties with nasopharyngeal carcinoma. The chain joins TRBV4-3 to TRBJ2-2; the D gene is perhaps TRBD1, on 6 matching bases. This receptor carries the CDR3 CASSQGTNTGELFF. The nucleotides read TGCGCCAGCAGCCAGGGGACAAACACCGGGGAGCTGTTTTTT.